The present TCR beta chain was sequenced within a study of control samples from healthy donors and cancer patients. Assay: immunoSEQ multiplex PCR; the TCRdb copy retains only in-frame clones and omits some. The sample carries approximately 160,000 clones, about 90% recorded once. The CDR3 loop spans 16 amino acids. Trimming removed 5 bases from V and 0 bases from J, with 19 bases in between. Germline values: CDR1 SQVTM, CDR2 ANQGSEA. Input material: blood. The sequence was collected from a woman younger than 45 in good health. The chain links TRBV29-1 to TRBJ1-2, with D hard to call. In nucleotides, the CDR3 is TGCAGCGTTTGGGTAAGAGGCCTACCCTCTAACTATGGCTACACCTTC. Protein sequence: CSVWVRGLPSNYGYTF. Drawing the rest from reference TRBV29-1 and TRBJ1-2, the complete variable domain is SAVISQKPSRDICQRGTSLTIQCQVDSQVTMMFWYRQQPGQSLTLIATANQGSEATYESGFVIDKFPISRPNLTFSTLTVSNMSPEDSSIYLCSVWVRGLPSNYGYTFGSGTRLTVV.